This T cell receptor beta chain was found in a study of blood T cells in healthy people across ages. Background on the study: There was about one barcoded beta molecule captured by template switching per two T cells.

Per sample, at least 5 micrograms of total RNA were extracted. This clonotype was seen many times. What it binds is unknown. Overall study findings and caveats: Older age went with lower TCR beta diversity per million T cells, in a roughly linear way.

V lost 6 bases to trimming and J lost 2 bases, with 8 bases between them. The germline V gene encodes CDR1 SGHVS and CDR2 FNYEAQ. This CDR3 has 12 residues. Then a second PCR, running roughly 7 to 11 cycles, was carried out with a sample-barcoded 5' primer and a J-beta primer mix. Tagging of each cDNA molecule was performed by a template-switch adaptor with 12 random nucleotides. In TCRdb, the 5' RACE reads were re-called with MiXCR into one record per CDR3 protein. The data show almost 1 million distinct CDR3 sequences, with roughly half seen just once and about a fifth held by the top ten. The sequence came from a woman aged 60 to 75 in good health. Sample: blood. The chain is built from TRBV7-6 and TRBJ2-7; unclear D gene. This CDR3 is CASSQETYEQYF. The CDR3 DNA is TGTGCCAGCAGTCAAGAGACCTACGAGCAGTACTTC. Using reference TRBV7-6 and TRBJ2-7 for the parts outside the CDR3, the full variable domain is GAGVSQSPRYKVTKRGQDVALRCDPISGHVSLYWYRQALGQGPEFLTYFNYEAQQDKSGLPNDRFSAERPEGSISTLTIQRTEQRDSAMYRCASSQETYEQYFGPGTRLTVT.